This T cell receptor (beta chain) was sequenced during a study of OX40 agonist ivuxolimab in advanced cancers. About the research overall: The patients received agonistic anti-OX40 (CD134) antibody ivuxolimab. Patients in the trial were receiving intravenous ivuxolimab every 2 weeks, at doses of 0.01 to 10 mg/kg.

The CDR3 extends over 15 amino acids. V shed 0 bases and J shed 14 bases, with 22 bases lying between them. CDR1 and CDR2 from the germline V gene are SNHLY and FYNNEI. TCRdb's table, derived via immunoSEQ multiplex PCR, lists solely in-frame clones and lacks some. The data contain about 30,000 clones, about 89% of them singletons. As regards this clone: Other DNA sequences in the sample encode the same CDR3.

The chain joins TRBV2 to TRBJ1-1; the D is unclear. This specimen was CD4+ or CD8+ T cells sorted from blood, taken in a trial of the OX40 agonist ivuxolimab. The source of this sequence is an adult with an advanced solid tumor such as melanoma, head and neck, liver or kidney cancer. CDR3 in DNA: TGTGCCAGCAGTGAAGCGCTCGGACTCTGGAGTCGAGCCTTCTTT. Translating gives CASSEALGLWSRAFF.